This paragraph reports one T cell receptor beta chain. The target antigen is unknown. All donors were Caucasian adults living in Nashville, Tennessee. The germline V gene encodes CDR1 LNHNV and CDR2 YYDKDF (reference sequence). The CDR3 covers 14 residues. The V segment lost 8 bases and the J segment 9 bases; nucleotides outside the gene matches: 13. The data originate from a study of shared clonotypes between healthy human individuals. Study-wide points: Of the naive CD4 clonotypes, around 4.8% were shared across a handful of donors. Tissues were not sampled, only blood, and their repertoires likely differ.

TCRdb keeps only in-frame clones here, not all; method: immunoSEQ multiplex PCR. The table has some 2,000,000 clones, almost 96% seen once. Sample: naive CD4+ T cells sorted from blood. Subset reported: CD45RA+ positively selected. V and J are TRBV15 and TRBJ2-5; 9 nucleotides line up with TRBD2. The origin of this receptor is a man in his late teens or twenties in good health. CDR3 DNA sequence: TGTGCCACCGCGGGAACCAGCGGGGGGCGGGCCCAGTACTTC. This sequence encodes CATAGTSGGRAQYF.